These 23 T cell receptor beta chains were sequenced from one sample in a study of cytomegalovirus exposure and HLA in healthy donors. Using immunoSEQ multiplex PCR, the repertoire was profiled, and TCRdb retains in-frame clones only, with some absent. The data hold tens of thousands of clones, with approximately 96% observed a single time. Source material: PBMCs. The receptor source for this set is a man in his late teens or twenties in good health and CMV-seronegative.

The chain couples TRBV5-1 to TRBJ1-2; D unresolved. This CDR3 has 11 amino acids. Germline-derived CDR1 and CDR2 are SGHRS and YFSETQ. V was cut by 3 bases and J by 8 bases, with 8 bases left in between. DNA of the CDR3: TGCGCCAGCAGCTCTGGGAGCGGCTACACCTTC. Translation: CASSSGSGYTF. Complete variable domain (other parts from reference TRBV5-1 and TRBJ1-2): KAGVTQTPRYLIKTRGQQVTLSCSPISGHRSVSWYQQTPGQGLQFLFEYFSETQRNKGNFPGRFSGRQFSNSRSEMNVSTLELGDSALYLCASSSGSGYTFGSGTRLTVV.

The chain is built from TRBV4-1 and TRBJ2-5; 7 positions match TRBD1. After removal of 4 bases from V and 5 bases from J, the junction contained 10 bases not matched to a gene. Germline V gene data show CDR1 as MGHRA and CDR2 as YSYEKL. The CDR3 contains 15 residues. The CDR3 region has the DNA TGCGCCAGCAGCCTGCGACCTGTCAGGGGGGAGACCCAGTACTTC. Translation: CASSLRPVRGETQYF.

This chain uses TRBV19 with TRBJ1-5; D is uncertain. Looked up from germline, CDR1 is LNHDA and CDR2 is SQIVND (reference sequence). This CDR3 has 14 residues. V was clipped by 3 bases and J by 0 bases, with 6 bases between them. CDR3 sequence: CASSIWLSNQPQHF. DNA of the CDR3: TGTGCCAGTAGTATTTGGCTTAGCAATCAGCCCCAGCATTTT.

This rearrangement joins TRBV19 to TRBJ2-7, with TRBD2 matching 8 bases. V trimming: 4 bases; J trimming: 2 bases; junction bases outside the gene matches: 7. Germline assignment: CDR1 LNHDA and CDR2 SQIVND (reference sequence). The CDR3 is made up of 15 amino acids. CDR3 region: CASSTGTSPTYEQYF. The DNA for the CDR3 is TGTGCCAGTAGTACGGGGACTAGTCCCACCTACGAGCAGTACTTC.

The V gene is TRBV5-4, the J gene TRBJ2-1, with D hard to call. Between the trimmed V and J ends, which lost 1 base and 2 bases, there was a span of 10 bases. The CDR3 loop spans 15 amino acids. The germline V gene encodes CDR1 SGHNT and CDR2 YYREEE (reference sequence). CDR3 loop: CASSLYAVTYNEQFF. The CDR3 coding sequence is TGTGCCAGCAGCTTGTATGCGGTTACCTACAATGAGCAGTTCTTC. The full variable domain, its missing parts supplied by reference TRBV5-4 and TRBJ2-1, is ETGVTQSPTHLIKTRGQQVTLRCSSQSGHNTVSWYQQALGQGPQFIFQYYREEENGRGNFPPRFSGLQFPNYSSELNVNALELDDSALYLCASSLYAVTYNEQFFGPGTRLTVL.

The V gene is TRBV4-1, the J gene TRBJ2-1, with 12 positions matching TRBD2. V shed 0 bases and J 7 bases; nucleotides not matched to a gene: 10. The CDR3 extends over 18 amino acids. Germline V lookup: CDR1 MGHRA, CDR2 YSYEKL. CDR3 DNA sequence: TGCGCCAGCAGCCAAGAACAGACTAGCGGGAGACGCGGTAATGAGCAGTTCTTC. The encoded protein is CASSQEQTSGRRGNEQFF.

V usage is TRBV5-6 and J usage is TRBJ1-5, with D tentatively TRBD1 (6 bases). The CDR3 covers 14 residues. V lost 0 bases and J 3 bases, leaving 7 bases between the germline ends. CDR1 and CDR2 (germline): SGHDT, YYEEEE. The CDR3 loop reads CASSLGDNNQPQHF. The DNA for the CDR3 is TGTGCCAGCAGCTTGGGGGACAACAATCAGCCCCAGCATTTT.

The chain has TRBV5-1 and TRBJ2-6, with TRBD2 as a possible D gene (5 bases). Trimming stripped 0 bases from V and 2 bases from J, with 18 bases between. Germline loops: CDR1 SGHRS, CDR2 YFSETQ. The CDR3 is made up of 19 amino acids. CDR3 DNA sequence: TGCGCCAGCAGCTTGGCTCCGGGGAACACCTTCCCTGGGGCCAACGTCCTGACTTTC. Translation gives CASSLAPGNTFPGANVLTF.

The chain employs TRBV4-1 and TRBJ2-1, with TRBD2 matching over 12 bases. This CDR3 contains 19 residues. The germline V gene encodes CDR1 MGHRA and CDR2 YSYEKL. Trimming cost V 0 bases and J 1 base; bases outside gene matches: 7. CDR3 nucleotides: TGCGCCAGCAGCCAAGATCCCACTAGCGGGGGGATATCCTACAATGAGCAGTTCTTC. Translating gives CASSQDPTSGGISYNEQFF.

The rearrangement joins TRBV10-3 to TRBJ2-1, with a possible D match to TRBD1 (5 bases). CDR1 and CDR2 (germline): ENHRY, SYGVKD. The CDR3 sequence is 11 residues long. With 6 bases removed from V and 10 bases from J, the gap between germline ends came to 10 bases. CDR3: CAISLGAEQFF. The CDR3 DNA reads TGTGCCATCAGCTTAGGGGCCGAGCAGTTCTTC.

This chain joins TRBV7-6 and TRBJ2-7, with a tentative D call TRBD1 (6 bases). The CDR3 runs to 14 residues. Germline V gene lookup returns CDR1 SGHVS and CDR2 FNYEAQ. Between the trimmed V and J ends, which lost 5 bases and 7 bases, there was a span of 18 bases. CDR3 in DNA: TGTGCCAGCAGCGATACCTACAGGGTCCAAGAGCAGTACTTC. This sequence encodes CASSDTYRVQEQYF.

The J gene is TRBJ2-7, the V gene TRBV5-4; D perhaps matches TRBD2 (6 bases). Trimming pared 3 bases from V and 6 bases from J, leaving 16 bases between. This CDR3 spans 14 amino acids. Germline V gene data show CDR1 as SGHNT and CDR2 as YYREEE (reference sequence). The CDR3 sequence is CASSSGSGAGEQYF. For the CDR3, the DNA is TGTGCCAGCAGCTCGGGATCGGGAGCCGGCGAGCAGTACTTC.

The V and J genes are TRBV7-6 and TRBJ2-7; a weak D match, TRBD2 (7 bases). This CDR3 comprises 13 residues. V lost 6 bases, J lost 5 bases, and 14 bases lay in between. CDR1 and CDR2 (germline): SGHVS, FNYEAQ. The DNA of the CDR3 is TGTGCCAGCAGTCCAACGGGGGGCGACGAGCAGTACTTC. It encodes CASSPTGGDEQYF.

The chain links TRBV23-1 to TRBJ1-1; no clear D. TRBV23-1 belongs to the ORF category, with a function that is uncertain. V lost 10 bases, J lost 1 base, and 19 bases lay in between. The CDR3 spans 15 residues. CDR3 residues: CATHAPSSRNTEAFF. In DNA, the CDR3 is TGCGCCACGCACGCCCCCTCCTCTAGGAACACTGAAGCTTTCTTT.

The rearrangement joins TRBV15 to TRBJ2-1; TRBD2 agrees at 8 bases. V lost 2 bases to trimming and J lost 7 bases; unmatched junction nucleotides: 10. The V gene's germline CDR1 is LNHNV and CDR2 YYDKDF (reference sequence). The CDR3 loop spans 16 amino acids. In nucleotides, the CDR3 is TGTGCCACCAGCAGATTAGCGGGATGGGGGTGGAATGAGCAGTTCTTC. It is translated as CATSRLAGWGWNEQFF.

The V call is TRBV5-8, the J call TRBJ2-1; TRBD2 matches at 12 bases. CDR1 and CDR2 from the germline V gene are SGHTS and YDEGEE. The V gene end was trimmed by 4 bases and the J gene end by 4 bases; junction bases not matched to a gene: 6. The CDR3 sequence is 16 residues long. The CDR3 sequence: CASSRTTSGSYNEQFF. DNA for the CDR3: TGTGCCAGCAGCCGGACGACTAGCGGGAGTTACAATGAGCAGTTCTTC.

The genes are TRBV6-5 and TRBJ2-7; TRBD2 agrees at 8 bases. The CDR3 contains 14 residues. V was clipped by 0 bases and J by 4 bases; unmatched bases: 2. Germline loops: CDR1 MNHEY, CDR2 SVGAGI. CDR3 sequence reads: CASSYSREEYEQYF. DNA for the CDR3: TGTGCCAGCAGTTACTCGCGGGAGGAGTACGAGCAGTACTTC.

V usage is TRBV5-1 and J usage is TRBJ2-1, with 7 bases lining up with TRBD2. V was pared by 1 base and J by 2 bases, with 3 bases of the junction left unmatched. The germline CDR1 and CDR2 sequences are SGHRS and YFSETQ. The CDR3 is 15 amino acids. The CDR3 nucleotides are TGCGCCAGCAGCTTGCCTAGCGGAACCTACAATGAGCAGTTCTTC. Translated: CASSLPSGTYNEQFF.

DNA for the CDR3: TGCAGTGGACAGTTCTCCTACGAGCAGTACTTC. Amino acids: CSGQFSYEQYF. The chain couples TRBV20-1 to TRBJ2-7; D might be TRBD1 (5 bases). Germline values: CDR1 DFQATT, CDR2 SNEGSKA (reference sequence). The CDR3 runs 11 residues. Trimming stripped 7 bases from V and 0 bases from J, with 7 bases between.

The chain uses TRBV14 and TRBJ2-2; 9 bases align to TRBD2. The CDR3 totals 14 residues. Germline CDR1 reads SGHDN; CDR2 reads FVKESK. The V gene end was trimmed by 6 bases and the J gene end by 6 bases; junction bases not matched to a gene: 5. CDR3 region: CASRNSGSAGELFF. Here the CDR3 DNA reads TGTGCCAGCAGAAATAGCGGGAGTGCCGGGGAGCTGTTTTTT.

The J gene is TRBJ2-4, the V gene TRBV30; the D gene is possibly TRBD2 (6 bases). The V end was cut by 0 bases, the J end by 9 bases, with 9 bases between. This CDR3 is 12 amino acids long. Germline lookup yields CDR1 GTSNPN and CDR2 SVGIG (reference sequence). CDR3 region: CAWSVSGGIQYF. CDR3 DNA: TGTGCCTGGAGTGTATCCGGGGGCATTCAGTACTTC.

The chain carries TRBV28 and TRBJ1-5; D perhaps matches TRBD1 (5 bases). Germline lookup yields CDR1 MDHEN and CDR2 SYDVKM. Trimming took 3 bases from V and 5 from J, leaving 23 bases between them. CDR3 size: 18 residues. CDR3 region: CASSLSSPRAGHDQPQHF. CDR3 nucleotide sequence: TGTGCCAGCAGTTTGAGTTCCCCGCGAGCGGGGCATGATCAGCCCCAGCATTTT.

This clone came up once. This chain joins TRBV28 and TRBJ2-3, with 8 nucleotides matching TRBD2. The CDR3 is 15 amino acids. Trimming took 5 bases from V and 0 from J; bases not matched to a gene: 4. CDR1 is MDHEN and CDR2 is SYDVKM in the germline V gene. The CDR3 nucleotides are TGTGCCAGCAGTCCAACTAGCGGAAGCACAGATACGCAGTATTTT. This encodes CASSPTSGSTDTQYF.